This is a list of T cell receptor beta chains from one sample in a study of Graves' ophthalmopathy and Graves' hyperthyroidism. Using its own MiXCR run on the multiplex PCR reads, TCRdb lists one record per CDR3 protein. The sample consists of about 740,000 distinct CDR3 sequences, roughly 40% of them appearing once. The material sequenced was peripheral blood. All receptors derive from an adult man with Graves' ophthalmopathy. Both conserved end residues are part of each CDR3. A D gene is named only where the DNA matches it firmly. Size tells how often a clone was seen (once, few, many) or the class of an expanded clone, and some rows leave it out.

d_gene: TRBD2; abundance: many; v_gene: TRBV14; j_gene: TRBJ2-5; CDR3aa: CASSQGLAGGSRYF; CDR3nt: TGTGCCAGCAGCCAAGGACTAGCGGGAGGCAGTAGGTACTTC
d_gene: NA; abundance: NA; v_gene: TRBV29-1; j_gene: TRBJ2-7; CDR3aa: CSVEDLSIRMRGYEQYF; CDR3nt: TGCAGCGTTGAAGATTTGAGTATTCGGATGCGGGGCTACGAGCAGTACTTC
d_gene: NA; abundance: many; v_gene: TRBV10-3; j_gene: TRBJ2-2; CDR3aa: CAIAKTVGELFF; CDR3nt: TGTGCCATCGCGAAGACGGTCGGGGAGCTGTTTTTT
d_gene: NA; abundance: NA; v_gene: TRBV11-2; j_gene: TRBJ2-5; CDR3aa: CASSLAPEGTQYF; CDR3nt: TGTGCCAGCAGCTTAGCCCCGGAGGGGACCCAGTACTTC
d_gene: TRBD1; abundance: NA; v_gene: TRBV29-1; j_gene: TRBJ2-7; CDR3aa: CSVELNLGTEPYQQYF; CDR3nt: TGCAGCGTCGAATTGAATTTGGGGACAGAACCCTACCAGCAGTACTTC
d_gene: NA; abundance: many; v_gene: TRBV12-3/TRBV12-4; j_gene: TRBJ1-5; CDR3aa: CASSLTGIVQPQHF; CDR3nt: TGTGCCAGCAGTTTAACAGGGATTGTCCAGCCCCAGCATTTT
d_gene: NA; abundance: few; v_gene: TRBV20-1; j_gene: TRBJ2-7; CDR3aa: CSARDEGGEQYF; CDR3nt: TGCAGTGCTAGAGATGAAGGAGGCGAGCAGTACTTC
d_gene: NA; abundance: NA; v_gene: TRBV7-8; j_gene: TRBJ1-1; CDR3aa: CASSLEMGGEAFF; CDR3nt: TGTGCCAGCAGCTTAGAAATGGGAGGTGAAGCTTTCTTT
d_gene: TRBD1; abundance: few; v_gene: TRBV7-8; j_gene: TRBJ2-7; CDR3aa: CASSPTIGTGETYEQYF; CDR3nt: TGTGCCAGCAGCCCAACTATCGGGACAGGGGAAACCTACGAGCAGTACTTC
d_gene: TRBD1; abundance: NA; v_gene: TRBV7-6; j_gene: TRBJ2-2; CDR3aa: CASSLDRGPTGELFF; CDR3nt: TGTGCCAGCAGCTTAGACAGGGGGCCCACCGGGGAGCTGTTTTTT
d_gene: TRBD1; abundance: few; v_gene: TRBV20-1; j_gene: TRBJ2-7; CDR3aa: CSAWDRGRIYEQYF; CDR3nt: TGCAGTGCTTGGGACAGGGGGCGGATCTACGAGCAGTACTTC
d_gene: TRBD1; abundance: NA; v_gene: TRBV7-8; j_gene: TRBJ1-6; CDR3aa: CASSSRQGADSPLHF; CDR3nt: TGTGCCAGCTCATCTCGACAGGGGGCAGATTCACCCCTCCACTTT
d_gene: NA; abundance: few; v_gene: TRBV10-3; j_gene: TRBJ1-6; CDR3aa: CASSEALIPYNSPLHF; CDR3nt: TGTGCCAGCAGTGAAGCGCTGATTCCCTATAATTCACCCCTCCACTTT
d_gene: NA; abundance: NA; v_gene: TRBV7-9; j_gene: TRBJ2-2; CDR3aa: CASSSPTENTGELFF; CDR3nt: TGTGCCAGCAGCTCCCCCACGGAGAACACCGGGGAGCTGTTTTTT
d_gene: NA; abundance: many; v_gene: TRBV12-3/TRBV12-4; j_gene: TRBJ1-1; CDR3aa: CASSPDRSEAFF; CDR3nt: TGTGCCAGCAGTCCCGACAGGAGTGAAGCTTTCTTT
d_gene: NA; abundance: NA; v_gene: TRBV28; j_gene: TRBJ1-1; CDR3aa: CASSSSGEASF; CDR3nt: TGTGCCAGCAGTTCGTCGGGGGAAGCTTCCTTT
d_gene: NA; abundance: many; v_gene: TRBV19; j_gene: TRBJ1-5; CDR3aa: CASSIRGTGSQPQHF; CDR3nt: TGTGCCAGTAGTATACGGGGCACTGGGAGTCAGCCCCAGCATTTT
d_gene: NA; abundance: many; v_gene: TRBV27; j_gene: TRBJ2-6; CDR3aa: CASRAGANVLTF; CDR3nt: TGTGCCAGCCGCGCTGGGGCCAACGTCCTGACTTTC
d_gene: NA; abundance: many; v_gene: TRBV2; j_gene: TRBJ1-2; CDR3aa: CASSPPTGSLGGYTF; CDR3nt: TGTGCCAGCAGTCCGCCCACCGGGTCCCTGGGAGGCTACACCTTC
d_gene: NA; abundance: NA; v_gene: TRBV7-9; j_gene: TRBJ1-1; CDR3aa: CASSPPEPAFF; CDR3nt: TGTGCCAGCAGCCCCCCCGAGCCAGCTTTCTTT
d_gene: NA; abundance: many; v_gene: TRBV19; j_gene: TRBJ1-1; CDR3aa: CASRNRANTEAFF; CDR3nt: TGTGCCAGTAGAAACCGGGCAAACACTGAAGCTTTCTTT
d_gene: NA; abundance: few; v_gene: TRBV5-1; j_gene: TRBJ2-5; CDR3aa: CASSIGGVETQYF; CDR3nt: TGCGCCAGCAGCATCGGAGGGGTAGAGACCCAGTACTTC
d_gene: NA; abundance: NA; v_gene: TRBV15; j_gene: TRBJ1-5; CDR3aa: CATSRDRGAEPQHF; CDR3nt: TGTGCCACCAGCAGAGATAGAGGGGCTGAGCCCCAGCATTTT
d_gene: TRBD1; abundance: many; v_gene: TRBV7-9; j_gene: TRBJ1-3; CDR3aa: CASSRWTGSGGNTIYF; CDR3nt: TGTGCCAGCAGCCGGTGGACAGGGTCGGGGGGAAACACCATATATTTT
d_gene: TRBD1; abundance: many; v_gene: TRBV10-2; j_gene: TRBJ1-6; CDR3aa: CASSESGQGGSPLHF; CDR3nt: TGCGCCAGCAGTGAGTCGGGACAGGGGGGATCACCCCTCCACTTT
d_gene: NA; abundance: NA; v_gene: TRBV7-2; j_gene: TRBJ2-7; CDR3aa: CASSLGLGGMYEQYF; CDR3nt: TGTGCCAGCAGCTTAGGACTGGGGGGCATGTACGAGCAGTACTTC